The next 30 T cell receptor beta chains were all read from a single sample in a study of blood T cell repertoires in COVID-19. Measured with immunoSEQ multiplex PCR; TCRdb has only the in-frame clones, and not every one. The sample shows 250,000 to 300,000 clones, 87% of them seen only once. The specimen was peripheral blood. These receptors originate from a woman in her forties or fifties who had recovered from COVID-19.

This clone has more than one count but fewer than ten. The rearrangement joins TRBV7-2 to TRBJ2-1; unclear D gene. The CDR3 is 14 residues long. Trimming took off 2 bases at V and 3 bases at J, with 8 bases between the two ends. From germline, CDR1 is SGHTA and CDR2 FQGNSA. CDR3 region: CASSLYRVYNEQFF. The DNA for the CDR3 is TGTGCCAGCAGCTTATACCGGGTCTACAATGAGCAGTTCTTC.

CDR3 in amino acids: CAWSRQGATEAFF. The CDR3 nucleotides read TGTGCCTGGAGTCGACAGGGGGCGACTGAAGCTTTCTTT. The V and J genes are TRBV30 and TRBJ1-1; TRBD1 aligns across 10 bases. The V gene's germline CDR1 is GTSNPN and CDR2 SVGIG (reference sequence). The CDR3 is 13 residues long. Germline trimming cut 2 bases from V and 5 bases from J; bases unmatched to any gene: 2.

The chain has TRBV10-1 and TRBJ2-7; perhaps TRBD1 as D (6 bases). With 6 bases removed from V and 4 bases from J, the gap between germline ends came to 13 bases. This CDR3 is 13 amino acids long. Per germline, CDR1 WNHNN and CDR2 SYGVQD (reference sequence). CDR3 sequence reads: CASSRTVPYEQYF. CDR3 coding DNA: TGCGCCAGCAGCAGGACAGTTCCTTACGAGCAGTACTTC.

V and J are TRBV18 and TRBJ1-1, with 9 bases identical to TRBD1. This CDR3 has 13 residues. CDR1 and CDR2 (germline): KGHSH, LQKENI. V was pared by 4 bases and J by 8 bases, with 5 bases of the junction left unmatched. The CDR3 region is CASSQGQGREAFF. The CDR3 bases are TGTGCCAGCTCACAGGGACAGGGTAGGGAAGCTTTCTTT.

This rearrangement joins TRBV9 to TRBJ1-2, with D possibly matching TRBD1 (5 bases). Trimming removed 6 bases at V and 6 bases at J, with 33 bases between. Germline loops: CDR1 SGDLS, CDR2 YYNGEE. This CDR3 has 19 residues. CDR3 amino acids: CASTPSVGPGSGGSNGYTF. Here the CDR3 DNA reads TGTGCCAGCACTCCCAGCGTAGGTCCGGGGTCTGGGGGGTCCAATGGCTACACCTTC.

The CDR3 DNA reads as TGTGCCAGCAGGAGGACAGGGAAACTTAACACTGAAGCTTTCTTT. Translated: CASRRTGKLNTEAFF. The rearrangement uses TRBV2 and TRBJ1-1; 8 bases map to TRBD1. With V trimmed by 6 bases and J by 2 bases, 8 bases remained unmatched. The CDR3 covers 15 residues. CDR1 SNHLY and CDR2 FYNNEI come from the germline V gene.

The chain uses TRBV4-2 and TRBJ1-4; 10 bases line up with TRBD1. CDR1 and CDR2 from the germline V gene are LGHNA and YNFKEQ. The CDR3 contains 15 residues. With 4 bases clipped from V and 6 bases from J, the junction kept 5 bases outside the gene matches. The chain's CDR3 is CASSPKGTGDEKLFF. For the CDR3, the DNA is TGTGCCAGCAGCCCTAAGGGGACAGGGGATGAAAAACTGTTTTTT.

The chain is built from TRBV10-2 and TRBJ2-2, with a weak D call TRBD2 (6 bases). The length of the CDR3 is 14 residues. CDR1 and CDR2 (germline): WSHSY, SAAADI. V was clipped by 8 bases and J by 5 bases, with 15 bases between them. The CDR3 nucleotides are TGCGCCAGCTTTGGTTCAGGGAGGACCGGGGAGCTGTTTTTT. It is translated as CASFGSGRTGELFF.

This clone has only a few counts. One junction end does not reproduce the germline sequence, and a read error may be involved. This chain joins TRBV6-1 and TRBJ1-4; TRBD1 might be the D (6 bases). The CDR3 is 14 residues long. CDR1 and CDR2 from the germline V gene are MNHNS and SASEGT. This CDR3 is CASIERQGREKLFF. The CDR3 DNA follows: TGTGCCAGCATTGAAAGGCAGGGGCGTGAAAAACTGTTTTTT.

The CDR3 protein is CASSLRGLGYTF. CDR3 coding DNA: TGTGCCAGCAGTTTGCGGGGGCTGGGCTACACCTTC. This chain links TRBV27 with TRBJ1-2; weak D call: TRBD1 (6 bases). The CDR3 sequence is 12 residues long. Deletions cut 3 bases from V and 8 bases from J, with 10 bases between. CDR1 and CDR2 (germline): MNHEY, SMNVEV (reference sequence).

V gene TRBV24-1 combines with J gene TRBJ2-5; D is possibly TRBD1 (6 bases). Germline-derived CDR1 and CDR2 are KGHDR and SFDVKD. The CDR3 consists of 12 residues. The germline V and J ends were trimmed by 1 base and 9 bases, with 8 bases remaining between them. The CDR3 region has the DNA TGTGCCACCAGTGATTTTAAGGGGGCCCAGTACTTC. Protein: CATSDFKGAQYF.

The CDR3, as DNA: TGTGCCAGCAGCCCCCATAAATGTACTCTGCGCTATGGCTACACCTTC. This gives the protein CASSPHKCTLRYGYTF. The chain carries TRBV3-1 (or the pseudogene TRBV3-2) and TRBJ1-2; no definite D call. This CDR3 is 16 amino acids long. CDR1 LGHDT and CDR2 YNNKEL come from the germline V gene (reference sequence). Trimming removed 4 bases from V and 4 bases from J, with 19 bases in between.

The J gene is TRBJ2-5, the V gene TRBV5-1; possible D gene TRBD2, 6 bases. Trimming removed 1 base from V and 2 bases from J, with 18 bases in between. The germline V gene encodes CDR1 SGHRS and CDR2 YFSETQ. The CDR3 has 17 residues. Written as DNA, the CDR3 is TGCGCCAGCAGCTTGTCGGTGATCGGGGGTGGGCAAGAGACCCAGTACTTC. Protein sequence: CASSLSVIGGGQETQYF.

The chain recombines TRBV5-5 with TRBJ1-2; D is ambiguous. The length of the CDR3 is 13 residues. The germline V gene has CDR1 SGHKS and CDR2 YYEKEE (reference sequence). Trimming took 5 bases from V and 8 from J, leaving 16 bases between them. The CDR3 protein is CASSLGPFIGYTF. The CDR3 coding sequence is TGTGCCAGCAGTCTGGGCCCCTTCATAGGCTACACCTTC. The variable domain in full, completed from reference TRBV5-5 and TRBJ1-2, reads DAGVTQSPTHLIKTRGQQVTLRCSPISGHKSVSWYQQVLGQGPQFIFQYYEKEERGRGNFPDRFSARQFPNYSSELNVNALLLGDSALYLCASSLGPFIGYTFGSGTRLTVV.

The rearrangement links TRBV29-1 to TRBJ1-3; D is perhaps TRBD1 (5 bases). This CDR3 is 14 amino acids long. With 5 bases removed from V and 0 bases from J, the gap between germline ends came to 11 bases. The V gene's germline CDR1 is SQVTM and CDR2 ANQGSEA. The CDR3 here is CSVSRGTSGNTIYF. CDR3 in DNA: TGCAGCGTTTCCCGCGGGACCTCTGGAAACACCATATATTTT.

V is TRBV6-2 or TRBV6-3 and J is TRBJ1-2; 10 nucleotides match TRBD1. Per germline, CDR1 MNHEY and CDR2 SVGEGT. The CDR3 has 17 amino acids. Trimming removed 0 bases from V and 6 bases from J; junction bases left unmatched: 10. The CDR3 loop is CASSYSIGTGDVDGYTF. As DNA, the CDR3 is TGTGCCAGCAGTTACTCGATAGGGACAGGGGACGTGGATGGCTACACCTTC.

Concerning this clone itself: One junction end disagrees with the germline gene, perhaps due to a read error. The chain links TRBV7-7 to TRBJ1-3, with unresolved D. CDR3 length: 13 residues. CDR1 SSHAT and CDR2 FNYEAQ come from the germline V gene (reference sequence). The DNA for the CDR3 is TGTGCTAGCAGCTTAGCTCTAGGAAACACCATATATTTT. Encoded protein: CASSLALGNTIYF.

J is TRBJ2-3 and V is TRBV5-1; D gene uncertain. The germline gives CDR1 SGHRS, CDR2 YFSETQ. This CDR3 is built from 15 residues. V was clipped by 1 base and J by 3 bases, with 12 bases between them. CDR3 bases: TGCGCCAGCAGCTTGACTTCAACCCAAACAGATACGCAGTATTTT. This encodes CASSLTSTQTDTQYF.

The V and J genes are TRBV7-2 and TRBJ1-5; D gene ambiguous. CDR3 length equals 16 residues. Germline V gene lookup returns CDR1 SGHTA and CDR2 FQGNSA. Deletions cut 1 base from V and 0 bases from J, with 10 bases between. CDR3 nucleotides: TGTGCCAGCAGCTTAGTTTTCCAGGATAGCAATCAGCCCCAGCATTTT. It translates to CASSLVFQDSNQPQHF.

The chain uses TRBV28 and TRBJ2-7, with 9 bases identical to TRBD1. The CDR3 extends over 15 amino acids. CDR1 and CDR2 from the germline V gene are MDHEN and SYDVKM. V was pared by 1 base and J by 1 base, with 2 bases of the junction left unmatched. CDR3 in DNA: TGTGCCAGCAGTTTATTGGGGACAGGGTCCTACGAGCAGTACTTC. Protein product: CASSLLGTGSYEQYF.

V and J are TRBV5-4 and TRBJ2-1, with D possibly being TRBD2 (6 bases). Trimming left V 4 bases short and J 6 bases short, with 14 bases between. Germline V CDR1 and CDR2: SGHNT, YYREEE (reference sequence). CDR3 length: 14 residues. CDR3 sequence reads: CASSNLALANEQFF. The CDR3 DNA follows: TGTGCCAGCAGCAACCTAGCGCTCGCCAATGAGCAGTTCTTC.

A word on this clone: This CDR3 fails to terminate in the conserved phenylalanine or tryptophan, so it likely reflects a read error. This rearrangement joins TRBV15 to TRBJ1-2; TRBD1 matches at 9 bases. The germline gives CDR1 LNHNV, CDR2 YYDKDF (reference sequence). V gave up 2 bases and J gave up 8 bases; unmatched junction bases: 6. This CDR3 spans 14 amino acids. CDR3 protein: CATSRPWTGEGYTL. The CDR3 DNA reads TGTGCCACCAGCAGACCTTGGACAGGGGAGGGCTACACCCTC.

The rearrangement joins TRBV10-3 to TRBJ1-1; the D gene is possibly TRBD1 (5 bases). V dropped 6 bases and J dropped 4 bases, with 15 bases sitting between them. This CDR3 has 14 residues. Germline V lookup: CDR1 ENHRY, CDR2 SYGVKD. CDR3 DNA: TGTGCCATCAGAGGAGCCAGGGAAGCCACTGAAGCTTTCTTT. It yields the protein CAIRGAREATEAFF.

This chain connects TRBV5-1 to TRBJ1-2, with D maybe TRBD1 (5 bases). The V gene's germline CDR1 is SGHRS and CDR2 YFSETQ. Between the trimmed V and J ends, which lost 0 bases and 8 bases, there was a span of 14 bases. This CDR3 contains 14 residues. The CDR3 nucleotides read TGCGCCAGCAGCTTGGAACAGGCCTTCGAGGGCTACACCTTC. It is translated as CASSLEQAFEGYTF.

V usage is TRBV6-2 or TRBV6-3 and J usage is TRBJ1-1, with 9 positions matching TRBD1. Per the germline V gene, CDR1 is MNHEY and CDR2 is SVGEGT. This CDR3 comprises 12 residues. V trimming: 6 bases; J trimming: 7 bases; junction bases outside the gene matches: 3. CDR3 in DNA: TGTGCCAGCAGCGGGACAGGGCTTGAAGCTTTCTTT. It translates to CASSGTGLEAFF.

This chain uses TRBV2 with TRBJ1-4, with TRBD1 matching 11 bases. Per the germline V gene, CDR1 is SNHLY and CDR2 is FYNNEI. CDR3 length: 13 residues. V dropped 10 bases and J dropped 12; count of bases not matched to a gene: 10. CDR3 residues: CATRTGGGLELFF. CDR3 DNA: TGTGCCACCCGGACAGGGGGCGGTTTGGAACTGTTTTTT.

This rearrangement joins TRBV9 to TRBJ1-2, with D maybe TRBD1 (5 bases). The CDR3 extends over 10 amino acids. In germline, CDR1 is SGDLS, CDR2 YYNGEE. Trimming cost V 7 bases and J 8 bases, with 9 bases left between them. CDR3 sequence reads: CASGGDGYTF. DNA of the CDR3: TGTGCCAGCGGAGGGGACGGCTACACCTTC.

The chain has TRBV2 and TRBJ2-5; 12 positions match TRBD2. This CDR3 comprises 16 residues. The junction had 9 bases not matched to a gene; V was cut back by 6 bases and J by 4 bases. Germline V gene lookup returns CDR1 SNHLY and CDR2 FYNNEI. The CDR3 reads CASSNPLAGGPETQYF. CDR3 bases: TGTGCCAGCAGCAACCCCCTAGCGGGGGGGCCAGAGACCCAGTACTTC.

The V and J genes are TRBV7-2 and TRBJ2-1; 8 positions agree with TRBD2. V lost 2 bases, J lost 4 bases, and 4 bases stayed unmatched. This CDR3 is 15 amino acids long. CDR1 SGHTA and CDR2 FQGNSA come from the germline V gene. CDR3 nucleotide sequence: TGTGCCAGCAGCTTATTAGCGGGGAAGTACAATGAGCAGTTCTTC. It is translated as CASSLLAGKYNEQFF.

In its sample, this clone was seen a few times. The CDR3: CASSLGAKQYF. The CDR3 DNA sequence: TGTGCCAGCAGCTTAGGAGCCAAGCAGTACTTC. The chain employs TRBV7-2 and TRBJ2-7, with D unclear. CDR1 and CDR2 from the germline V gene are SGHTA and FQGNSA. The CDR3 is 11 amino acids. The V end was cut by 1 base, the J end by 8 bases, with 6 bases between.